This T cell receptor (beta chain) was retrieved from a study of T cell repertoires in cytomegalovirus infection. TCRdb re-called the reads with MiXCR, one entry per CDR3 protein. The table has about 200,000 distinct CDR3 sequences, 8.5% to 10% seen once. This CDR3 region has 13 residues. Germline lookup yields CDR1 DFQATT and CDR2 SNEGSKA (reference sequence). The V gene lost 7 bases and the J gene lost 4 bases, with 16 bases spanning the gap. This clonotype was sampled from a human donor in good health (CMV status not recorded). Some clones in this sample may be carry-over from other donors' samples. Sequences were obtained from PBMCs. The J gene is TRBJ1-1, the V gene TRBV20-1; the D gene is possibly TRBD1 (6 bases). CDR3 nucleotide sequence: TGCAGTGGACGGACAGATCCTTCCACTGAAGCTTTCTTT. Residues: CSGRTDPSTEAFF.